This T cell receptor beta chain was documented in a study of cytomegalovirus exposure and HLA in healthy donors. For the study at large: T cells numbering around 180 million yielded approximately 100 million unique TCR beta sequences in an earlier analysis.

PCR was performed using 60 Vbeta and 13 Jbeta primers. TCRdb's table, derived via immunoSEQ multiplex PCR, lists solely in-frame clones and lacks some. The sample yields about 120,000 clones, about 76% seen once. Study results and limitations: V- and J-gene trimming in TCR beta was tied to a missense DCLRE1C variant by an analysis performed later. TCR beta sequences reportedly predicted most subjects' HLA-A and HLA-B alleles accurately.

Germline-derived CDR1 and CDR2 are SEHNR and FQNEAQ (reference sequence). The V segment lost 5 bases and the J segment 4 bases; nucleotides outside the gene matches: 10. The CDR3 consists of 16 residues. A remark on this clone: Its antigen is not known.

This TCR was sampled from a woman between 40 and 55 years old in good health and CMV-seropositive. The chain is built from TRBV7-9 and TRBJ2-7; 11 nucleotides agree with TRBD2. Input material: PBMCs. The CDR3 protein is CASSPKRRLAGYEQYF. The CDR3 DNA is TGTGCCAGCAGCCCAAAGAGACGACTAGCGGGGTACGAGCAGTACTTC.